The clone carrying this T cell receptor (beta chain) showed up just a few times. As yet, its antigen is unknown. Unique molecular identifier tags were affixed to discrete cDNA molecules. TCRdb recomputed calls from the 5' RACE reads with MiXCR, one row per CDR3 protein. In the table there are over 60,000 distinct CDR3 sequences, about 9% of which are singletons. Germline V gene lookup returns CDR1 SGHAT and CDR2 FQNNGV. Trimming left V 3 bases short and J 2 bases short, with 19 bases between. The CDR3 runs 17 residues. The data derive from a study of early T cells in non-severe SARS-CoV-2 infection. About the research overall: Whole-blood bulk RNA, unsorted, was sequenced, and chains were unpaired. Points from the study as a whole: Matching against VDJdb likely underestimated virus-specific expansions, favoring anti-spike CD8.

Material for sequencing was whole blood. The chain links TRBV11-2 to TRBJ2-5; perhaps TRBD2 as D (6 bases). The sequence derives from an adult who was a healthcare worker with PCR-confirmed SARS-CoV-2 infection or an uninfected control (not recorded which). The CDR3 nucleotides are TGTGCCAGCAGCTTTAGAGGGCCCGGCGGGATTCAAGAGACCCAGTACTTC. Translation gives CASSFRGPGGIQETQYF.